This record concerns one TCR beta chain sequence. Its antigen target is currently unknown. There are no base qualities to consult, and no much larger clone falls within one base. Patients with a history of autoimmune disease or receiving systemic immunosuppression were excluded from the trial. Peripheral blood for TCR sequencing was drawn from every dose cohort at baseline, at cycle 4 day 1 and at cycle 7 day 1. The samples were taken from a phase I, first-in-human, multicenter, open-label dose-escalation trial of ivuxolimab. Adults with locally advanced or metastatic head and neck squamous cell, hepatocellular, melanoma or renal cell carcinoma were enrolled in the trial. CD4+ and CD8+ T cells were sorted separately from peripheral blood before TCR sequencing. The data were taken from a study of OX40 agonist ivuxolimab in advanced cancers. General notes on the study: Ivuxolimab was an agonistic, fully human IgG2 monoclonal antibody directed against OX40 (CD134), a costimulatory receptor. Of the approximately 53 patients in dose escalation, 19 had hepatocellular carcinoma, some 15 had melanoma, 9 had renal cell carcinoma and 9 had head and neck cancer. Partial responses were achieved by three dose-escalation patients, of whom one had hepatocellular carcinoma and two had cutaneous melanoma. The dose-escalation cohort was around 83% male with a mean age of about 60 years, ranging from roughly 23 to 80. The monotherapy dose-escalation portion (N ≈ 55 patients) of the phase I ivuxolimab trial is reported in the paper. The point of sequencing TCRbeta in the periphery was to test whether ivuxolimab changed TCR sequence diversity and drove clonal T-cell expansion. Intravenous ivuxolimab was administered to patients every 2 weeks at six dose levels: 0.01, 0.1, 0.3, 1.5, 3 and 10 mg/kg. Patients were allowed to have had prior anti-PD-1, anti-PD-L1 or anti-CTLA-4 therapy, and approximately 39% of the dose-escalation patients had been treated with checkpoint inhibitors. Broader findings and caveats from the paper: In the 0.1-3.0 mg/kg groups, partial responders were among the patients with the lowest normalized peripheral clonal expansion, particularly in CD8+ T cells. Low levels of normalized T-cell clonal expansion were also seen in some patients who did not respond. After ivuxolimab, expanded clones were on average more numerous among CD8+ T cells than among CD4+ T cells. At doses of 0.1 to 3.0 mg/kg, clonal expansion of both CD4+ and CD8+ blood T cells was observed from baseline to week 6. Which antigens the clonally expanded peripheral T cells were specific for was not determined.

V is cut by 6 bases and J by 5 bases, and the space between the germline ends is 17 bases. Inclusive of the bounding cysteine and phenylalanine, the CDR3 is 14 residues long. The only DNA kept is the CDR3, 42 bases in frame from the first base. The germline V gene yields MNHEY for CDR1 and SVGAGI for CDR2. Genomic DNA was isolated from the sorted cells so that the TCRbeta CDR3 region could be sequenced. The immunoSEQ Assay was used for sequencing of TCRbeta CDR3 regions. TCRdb limited this immuneACCESS table to in-frame rearrangements with V and J called. A share of clones is missing; checked studies link under half to unresolved V genes, and the rest is unexplained. The sample has about 64,000 clones on record, around 83% of them singletons. 4.5% to 5% of the sample is taken by the ten largest.

The specimen comprised CD4+ or CD8+ T cells sorted from blood, sampled in a trial of the OX40 agonist ivuxolimab. This receptor was taken from an adult with an advanced solid tumor such as melanoma, head and neck, liver or kidney cancer. This chain joins TRBV6-5 to TRBJ2-7; the D segment could be TRBD2, given 5 matching bases. This receptor carries the CDR3 CASSSAAGLNEQYF. DNA sequence: TGTGCCAGCAGCTCAGCGGCAGGCCTTAACGAGCAGTACTTC.